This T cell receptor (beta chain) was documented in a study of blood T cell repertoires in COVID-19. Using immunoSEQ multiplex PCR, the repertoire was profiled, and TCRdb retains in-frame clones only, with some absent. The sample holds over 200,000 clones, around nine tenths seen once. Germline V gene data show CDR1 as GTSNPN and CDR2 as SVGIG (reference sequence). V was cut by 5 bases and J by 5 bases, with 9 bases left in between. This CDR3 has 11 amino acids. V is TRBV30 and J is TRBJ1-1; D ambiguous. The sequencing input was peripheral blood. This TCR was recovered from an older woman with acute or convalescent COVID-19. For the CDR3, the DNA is TGTGCCTGGGATCGGTCGACTGAAGCTTTCTTT. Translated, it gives CAWDRSTEAFF.